This T cell receptor beta chain comes out of a study of cytomegalovirus exposure and HLA in healthy donors. Across the study: It was reported in a later analysis that the 90 to 150 validation repertoires used the same platform as the 550 to 800 first-cohort repertoires. General study findings and limits: Under in vitro conditions, three CMV-associated chains were confirmed as specific for CMV antigens. Rarity held for most TCR sequences, but there were some public TCRs that occurred in many donors.

Among the 110 or so subjects of the validation cohort, separate from the 666-subject first cohort, were the donors. Germline CDR1 reads SGHTA; CDR2 reads FQGTGA. J lost 5 bases, V lost 5 bases, and 8 bases had no gene match. The CDR3 contains 14 residues. As for this clone: Its target is unknown.

Measured with immunoSEQ multiplex PCR; TCRdb has only the in-frame clones, and not every one. The sample lists more than 120,000 clones, about 88% seen once, with 7.5% to 9% in the top ten. The sample taken for sequencing was PBMCs. The TCR originated in a man between 18 and 35 years old in good health and CMV-seropositive. The J gene is TRBJ2-7, the V gene TRBV7-3, with 8 nucleotides matching TRBD2. The CDR3 DNA follows: TGTGCCAGCAGCCCTGTAGCGGGATCCCACGAGCAGTACTTC. This gives the protein CASSPVAGSHEQYF. Combining the CDR3 with reference TRBV7-3 and TRBJ2-7 gives the whole variable domain GAGVSQTPSNKVTEKGKYVELRCDPISGHTALYWYRQSLGQGPEFLIYFQGTGAADDSGLPNDRFFAVRPEGSVSTLKIQRTERGDSAVYLCASSPVAGSHEQYFGPGTRLTVT.